The rows below give T cell receptor beta chains drawn from one sample of a study of blood T cells in healthy people across ages. TCRdb passed the 5' RACE reads through MiXCR, listing each CDR3 protein once. The sample yields about 1.4 million distinct CDR3 sequences, approximately 60% seen once. The source material was blood. These receptors were taken from a man younger than 35 in good health. Each CDR3 is given with its conserved first and last residue. D genes are given only for firm matches. For some rows the clone size is stated as once, few or many, or as a class when expanded; others skip it.

V	size	D	J	CDR3	DNA
TRBV29-1	.	.	TRBJ2-5	CSANRDLRETQYF	TGCAGCGCCAACCGGGACCTAAGAGAGACCCAGTACTTC
TRBV2	.	.	TRBJ2-3	CASNVGQPMSDTDTQYF	TGTGCCAGCAATGTGGGGCAGCCAATGTCGGACACAGATACGCAGTATTTT
TRBV27	few	.	TRBJ1-1	CASADRGPNTEAFF	TGTGCCAGCGCGGACCGAGGCCCGAACACTGAAGCTTTCTTT
TRBV28	.	.	TRBJ2-7	CASSLGLPLNEQYF	TGTGCCAGCAGTTTAGGCCTCCCTCTCAACGAGCAGTACTTC
TRBV20-1	.	TRBD2	TRBJ2-1	CSAGRGTSGNNEQFF	TGCAGTGCTGGACGAGGGACTAGCGGAAACAATGAGCAGTTCTTC
TRBV4-1	once	.	TRBJ2-7	CASSHAFRGRNEQYF	TGCGCCAGCAGCCACGCGTTCCGGGGACGCAACGAGCAGTACTTC
TRBV29-1	.	.	TRBJ2-7	CSALAGSAYEQYF	TGCAGCGCACTAGCAGGGAGCGCCTACGAGCAGTACTTC
TRBV4-3	few	.	TRBJ2-3	CASSQDLHRTDTQYF	TGCGCCAGCAGCCAAGATCTTCACCGCACAGATACGCAGTATTTT
TRBV4-2	once	TRBD2	TRBJ2-1	CASSQETSGRACEQFF	TGTGCCAGCAGCCAAGAAACTAGCGGGAGGGCCTGTGAGCAGTTCTTC
TRBV14	.	.	TRBJ2-5	CASSQPGWYQETQYF	TGTGCCAGCAGCCAGCCCGGGTGGTACCAAGAGACCCAGTACTTC
TRBV20-1	.	.	TRBJ2-1	CSASGPNEQFF	TGCAGTGCTAGCGGACCCAATGAGCAGTTCTTC
TRBV7-8	.	.	TRBJ2-3	CASSLAQGLNTQYF	TGTGCCAGCAGCTTAGCACAGGGACTGAATACGCAGTATTTT
TRBV7-9	.	.	TRBJ2-4	CASSFSSGTRRGGKNIQYF	TGTGCCAGCAGCTTTAGCTCCGGGACTCGGAGGGGAGGCAAAAACATTCAGTACTTC
TRBV21-1	few	.	TRBJ2-5	CASSKEGPRGETQYF	TGTGCCAGCAGCAAAGAGGGGCCTAGGGGAGAGACCCAGTACTTC
TRBV29-1	.	.	TRBJ2-3	CSVEVRRTQYF	TGCAGCGTTGAAGTCCGTCGAACGCAGTATTTT
TRBV7-9	.	TRBD2	TRBJ2-5	CASTTFLFGSTGGETQYF	TGTGCCAGCACCACCTTCTTGTTCGGTTCGACGGGGGGAGAGACCCAGTACTTC
TRBV20-1	.	.	TRBJ1-5	CSARAGTRPSQPQHF	TGCAGTGCTAGAGCGGGCACTCGGCCTAGCCAGCCCCAGCATTTT
TRBV7-9	few	.	TRBJ2-1	CASSLNSVGRKITNEQFF	TGTGCCAGCAGCTTAAATTCGGTCGGCAGAAAAATTACCAATGAGCAGTTCTTC
TRBV10-2	.	.	TRBJ1-1	CASSINQKVTEAFF	TGCGCCAGCAGTATTAATCAGAAGGTCACTGAAGCTTTCTTT
TRBV20-1	few	.	TRBJ2-7	CSARAQRTTYEQYF	TGCAGTGCTAGGGCACAGCGGACGACCTACGAGCAGTACTTC
TRBV20-1	.	TRBD2	TRBJ2-1	CSATGTSGSMEQFF	TGCAGTGCTACCGGGACTAGCGGTTCTATGGAGCAGTTCTTC
TRBV12-3/TRBV12-4	.	TRBD1	TRBJ2-1	CASSPGTGFLDEQFF	TGTGCCAGCAGCCCCGGGACAGGCTTTCTGGATGAGCAGTTCTTC
TRBV9	few	.	TRBJ2-3	CASSPPWGSSTDTQYF	TGTGCCAGCAGCCCTCCATGGGGGTCTAGCACAGATACGCAGTATTTT
TRBV27	.	TRBD2	TRBJ2-7	CASSSLLGGGTYEQYF	TGTGCCAGCAGTTCCCTCCTGGGCGGGGGAACCTACGAGCAGTACTTC
TRBV4-1	.	TRBD1	TRBJ1-5	CASSLTRGQGGQPQHF	TGCGCCAGCAGCCTGACGAGGGGACAGGGTGGTCAGCCCCAGCATTTT
TRBV4-2	.	.	TRBJ2-7	CASSRIRDNGFEQYF	TGTGCCAGCAGCCGAATCCGGGACAACGGATTCGAGCAGTACTTC
TRBV10-3	.	.	TRBJ2-3	CAILDSSNTDTQYF	TGTGCCATCCTTGACAGTTCTAACACAGATACGCAGTATTTT
TRBV5-1	few	.	TRBJ2-7	CASRSRDYEQYF	TGCGCCAGCAGATCCCGCGACTACGAGCAGTACTTC
TRBV20-1	.	.	TRBJ1-2	CSARATPGYYGYTF	TGCAGTGCTAGAGCCACGCCAGGGTACTATGGCTACACCTTC
TRBV12-3/TRBV12-4	.	TRBD2	TRBJ2-7	CASSLKGGAGSYEQYF	TGTGCCAGCAGTTTAAAGGGAGGGGCCGGCTCCTACGAGCAGTACTTC
TRBV11-2	.	.	TRBJ1-4	CASSPPEGRNEKLFF	TGTGCCAGCAGCCCGCCTGAGGGGAGGAATGAAAAACTGTTTTTT
TRBV6-1	.	.	TRBJ1-4	CASSEHGGSNEKLFF	TGTGCCAGCAGTGAACACGGGGGATCTAATGAAAAACTGTTTTTT
TRBV10-3	.	TRBD2	TRBJ2-7	CAISSLGSFQREFEQYF	TGTGCCATCAGCTCGTTAGGTTCTTTTCAGCGGGAGTTCGAGCAGTACTTC
TRBV20-1	.	.	TRBJ1-1	CSAARLGGGNTEAFF	TGCAGTGCGGCCCGCTTAGGGGGGGGGAACACTGAAGCTTTCTTT
TRBV11-2	.	TRBD1	TRBJ1-1	CASSSRDRDTEAFF	TGTGCCAGCAGCTCCCGGGACAGGGACACTGAAGCTTTCTTT
TRBV4-3	few	TRBD2	TRBJ2-3	CASSQTVFRGGYTDTQYF	TGCGCCAGCAGCCAAACGGTTTTTCGGGGGGGATACACAGATACGCAGTATTTT
TRBV20-1	once	TRBD1	TRBJ2-7	CSAPTDRPGLRHEQYF	TGCAGTGCCCCGACGGACAGGCCAGGGCTACGACACGAGCAGTACTTC
TRBV12-3/TRBV12-4	.	.	TRBJ1-2	CASTLGTPGASYTF	TGTGCCAGCACCTTGGGGACACCGGGCGCCAGCTACACCTTC
TRBV27	.	.	TRBJ2-7	CASSVSGQGNEQYF	TGTGCCAGCAGTGTATCAGGGCAGGGAAACGAGCAGTACTTC
TRBV7-9	.	TRBD1	TRBJ2-1	CASSTTGTGKSEQFF	TGTGCCAGCAGCACAACCGGGACAGGGAAATCGGAGCAGTTCTTC
TRBV15	few	.	TRBJ2-3	CATSRRDSSTDTQYF	TGTGCCACCAGCAGGCGGGACTCAAGTACAGATACGCAGTATTTT
TRBV2	few	.	TRBJ1-2	CASSENRVYGYTF	TGTGCCAGCAGTGAGAACAGGGTCTATGGCTACACCTTC
TRBV6-5	.	.	TRBJ1-4	CASSYTTNEKLFF	TGTGCCAGCTCGTATACAACTAATGAAAAACTGTTTTTT
TRBV5-6	few	TRBD1	TRBJ2-2	CASSLGGQTNTGELFF	TGTGCCAGCAGCTTGGGGGGACAGACGAACACCGGGGAGCTGTTTTTT
TRBV5-5	.	TRBD2	TRBJ2-1	CASTDGSSGSYNEQFF	TGTGCCAGCACCGACGGATCTAGCGGCTCCTACAATGAGCAGTTCTTC
TRBV25-1	.	.	TRBJ2-1	CASTLDGNEQFF	TGTGCCAGCACATTAGATGGTAATGAGCAGTTCTTC
TRBV10-3	.	TRBD1	TRBJ2-3	CAISEPTDRGRIESSTDTQYF	TGTGCCATCAGTGAGCCAACGGACAGGGGGCGGATCGAGTCTAGCACAGATACGCAGTATTTT
TRBV29-1	.	.	TRBJ2-2	CSVVGANTGELFF	TGCAGCGTTGTGGGGGCGAACACCGGGGAGCTGTTTTTT
TRBV3-1	.	.	TRBJ2-5	CASSPLRNRVETQYF	TGTGCCAGCAGCCCCTTGAGAAACAGGGTCGAGACCCAGTACTTC